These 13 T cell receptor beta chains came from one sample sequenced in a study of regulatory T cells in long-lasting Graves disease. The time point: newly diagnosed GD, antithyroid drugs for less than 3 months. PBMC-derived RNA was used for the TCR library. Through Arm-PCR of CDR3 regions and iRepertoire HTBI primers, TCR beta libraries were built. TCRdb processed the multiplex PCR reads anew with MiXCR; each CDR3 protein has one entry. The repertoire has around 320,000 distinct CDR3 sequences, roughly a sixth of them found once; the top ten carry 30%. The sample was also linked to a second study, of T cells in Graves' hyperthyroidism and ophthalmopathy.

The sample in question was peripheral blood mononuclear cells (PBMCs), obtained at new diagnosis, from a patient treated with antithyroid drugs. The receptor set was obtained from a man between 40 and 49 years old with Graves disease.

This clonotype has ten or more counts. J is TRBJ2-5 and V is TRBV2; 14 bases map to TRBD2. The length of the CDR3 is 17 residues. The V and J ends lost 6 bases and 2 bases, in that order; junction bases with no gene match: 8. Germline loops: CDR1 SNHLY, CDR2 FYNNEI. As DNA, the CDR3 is TGTGCCAGCAGGGCCGGGACTAGCGGGGGACTACAAGAGACCCAGTACTTC. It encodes CASRAGTSGGLQETQYF.

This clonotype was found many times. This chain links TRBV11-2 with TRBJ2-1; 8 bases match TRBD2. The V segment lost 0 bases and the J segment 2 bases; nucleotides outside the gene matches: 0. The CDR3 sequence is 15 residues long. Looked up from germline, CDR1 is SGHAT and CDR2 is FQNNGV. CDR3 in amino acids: CASSLDGGAYNEQFF. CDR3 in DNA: TGTGCCAGCAGCTTAGACGGGGGGGCCTACAATGAGCAGTTCTTC.

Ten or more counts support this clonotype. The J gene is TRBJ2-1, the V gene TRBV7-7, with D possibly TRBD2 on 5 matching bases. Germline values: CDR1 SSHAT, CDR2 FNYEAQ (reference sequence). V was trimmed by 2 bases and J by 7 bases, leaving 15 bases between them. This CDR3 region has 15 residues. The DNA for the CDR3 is TGTGCCAGCAGCTTAAACTCCCCGGGGTCGAATGAGCAGTTCTTC. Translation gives CASSLNSPGSNEQFF. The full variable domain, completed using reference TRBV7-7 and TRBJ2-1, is GAGVSQSPRYKVTKRGQDVTLRCDPISSHATLYWYQQALGQGPEFLTYFNYEAQPDKSGLPSDRFSAERPEGSISTLTIQRTEQRDSAMYRCASSLNSPGSNEQFFGPGTRLTVL.

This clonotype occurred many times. The CDR3 DNA reads TGTGCCAGCAGACTAGAAGTCCAAGAGACCCAGTACTTC. Translation: CASRLEVQETQYF. V usage is TRBV2 and J usage is TRBJ2-5; TRBD2 might be the D (5 bases). The CDR3 consists of 13 residues. Germline V gene data show CDR1 as SNHLY and CDR2 as FYNNEI. V dropped 6 bases and J dropped 1 base, with 9 bases sitting between them.

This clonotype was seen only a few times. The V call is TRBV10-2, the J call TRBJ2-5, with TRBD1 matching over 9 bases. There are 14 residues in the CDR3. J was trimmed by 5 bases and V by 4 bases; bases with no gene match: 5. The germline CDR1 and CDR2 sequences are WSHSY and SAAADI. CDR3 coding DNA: TGCGCCAGCAGTGGACAGGGGGAAGGGGAGACCCAGTACTTC. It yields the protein CASSGQGEGETQYF.

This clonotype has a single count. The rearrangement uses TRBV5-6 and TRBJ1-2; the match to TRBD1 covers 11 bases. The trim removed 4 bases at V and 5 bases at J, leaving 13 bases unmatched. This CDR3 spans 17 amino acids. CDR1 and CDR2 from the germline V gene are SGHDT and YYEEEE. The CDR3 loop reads CASSPGTGGVWGYGYTF. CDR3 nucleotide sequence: TGTGCCAGCAGCCCCGGGACAGGGGGAGTATGGGGGTATGGCTACACCTTC.

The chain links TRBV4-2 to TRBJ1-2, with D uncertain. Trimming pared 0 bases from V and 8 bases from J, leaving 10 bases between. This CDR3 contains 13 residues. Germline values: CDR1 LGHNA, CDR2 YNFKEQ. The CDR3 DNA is TGTGCCAGCAGCCAAGAGAGTCTGGGGGGCTACACCTTC. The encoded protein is CASSQESLGGYTF.

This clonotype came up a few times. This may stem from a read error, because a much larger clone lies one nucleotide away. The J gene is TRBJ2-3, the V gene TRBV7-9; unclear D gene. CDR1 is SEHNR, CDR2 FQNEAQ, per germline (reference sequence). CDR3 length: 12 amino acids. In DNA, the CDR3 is TGTGCCAGCAGCTTAACAGATCATACGCAGTGTTTT. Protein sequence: CASSLTDHTQCF. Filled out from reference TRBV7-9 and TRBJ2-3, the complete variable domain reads DTGVSQNPRHKITKRGQNVTFRCDPISEHNRLYWYRQTLGQGPEFLTYFQNEAQLEKSRLLSDRFSAERPKGSFSTLEIQRTEQGDSAMYLCASSLTDHTQCFGPGTRLTVL.

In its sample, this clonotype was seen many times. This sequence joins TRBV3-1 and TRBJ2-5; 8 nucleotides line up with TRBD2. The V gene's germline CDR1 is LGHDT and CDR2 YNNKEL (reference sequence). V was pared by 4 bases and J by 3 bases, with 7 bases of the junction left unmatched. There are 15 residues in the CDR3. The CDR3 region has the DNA TGTGCCAGCAGCCTCCGGGGACTAGGAGAAGAGACCCAGTACTTC. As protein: CASSLRGLGEETQYF.

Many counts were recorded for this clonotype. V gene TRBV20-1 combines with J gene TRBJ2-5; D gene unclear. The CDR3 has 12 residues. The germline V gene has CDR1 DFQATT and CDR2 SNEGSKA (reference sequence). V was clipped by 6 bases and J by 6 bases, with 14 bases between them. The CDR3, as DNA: TGCAGTGCCATGTGGCCAGCCAAGACCCAGTACTTC. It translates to CSAMWPAKTQYF.

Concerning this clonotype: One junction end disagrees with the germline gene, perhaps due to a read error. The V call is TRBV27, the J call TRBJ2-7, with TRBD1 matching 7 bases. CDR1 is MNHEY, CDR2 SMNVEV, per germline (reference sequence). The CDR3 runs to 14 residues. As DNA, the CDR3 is TGTACCAGCAGTCGACAGGGTCTCAGTGGCGAGCAGTACTTC. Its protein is CTSSRQGLSGEQYF.

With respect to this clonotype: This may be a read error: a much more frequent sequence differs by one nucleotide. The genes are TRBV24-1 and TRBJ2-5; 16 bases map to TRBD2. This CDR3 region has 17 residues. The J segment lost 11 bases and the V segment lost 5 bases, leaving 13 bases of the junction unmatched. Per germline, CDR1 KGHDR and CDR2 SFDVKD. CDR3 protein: CATSAPGLAGGGVEQYF. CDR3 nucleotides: TGTGCCACCAGTGCCCCGGGACTAGCGGGGGGGGGGGTTGAGCAGTACTTC.

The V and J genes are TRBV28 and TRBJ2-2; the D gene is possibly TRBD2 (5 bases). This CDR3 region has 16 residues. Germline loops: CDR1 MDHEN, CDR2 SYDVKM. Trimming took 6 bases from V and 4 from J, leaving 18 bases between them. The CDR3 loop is CASRSATRGSTGELFF. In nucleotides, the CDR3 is TGTGCCAGCAGATCAGCGACCCGGGGTAGCACCGGGGAGCTGTTTTTT.